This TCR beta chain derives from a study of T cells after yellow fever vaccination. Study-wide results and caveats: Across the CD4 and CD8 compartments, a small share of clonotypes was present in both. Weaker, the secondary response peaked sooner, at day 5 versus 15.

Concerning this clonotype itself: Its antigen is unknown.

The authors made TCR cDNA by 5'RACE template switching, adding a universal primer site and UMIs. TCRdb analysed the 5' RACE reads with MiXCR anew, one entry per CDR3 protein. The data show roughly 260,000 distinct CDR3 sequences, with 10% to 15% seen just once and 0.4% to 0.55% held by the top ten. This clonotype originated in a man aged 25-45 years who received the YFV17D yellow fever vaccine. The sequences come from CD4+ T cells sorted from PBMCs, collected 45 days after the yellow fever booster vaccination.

The CDR3 DNA sequence: TGTGCCAGCACGAAGCGAACATACAATGAGCAGTTCTTC. Translating gives CASTKRTYNEQFF. The V gene is TRBV21-1, the J gene TRBJ2-1. TRBV21-1 is deemed a pseudogene. This CDR3 is built from 13 residues.